Shown below are 8 T cell receptor beta chains from a single sample sequenced in a study of cytomegalovirus exposure and HLA in healthy donors. PCR used 60 Vbeta primers and 13 Jbeta primers. The assay was immunoSEQ multiplex PCR, and TCRdb's table has in-frame clones only and misses some. The sample lists about 180,000 clones, roughly 85% occurring once. Sequenced input: PBMCs. Receptor source: a woman in her thirties or forties in good health and CMV-seronegative.

The CDR3 DNA sequence: TGTGCCAGCAGCTTGGACGGAGGGGGCGATCAGCCCCAGCATTTT. Its protein product is CASSLDGGGDQPQHF. The rearrangement uses TRBV11-2 and TRBJ1-5; 7 positions match TRBD1. The CDR3 is made up of 15 amino acids. The germline CDR1 and CDR2 sequences are SGHAT and FQNNGV. The V segment lost 3 bases and the J segment 5 bases; nucleotides outside the gene matches: 7.

The V and J genes are TRBV10-1 and TRBJ2-7; 8 nucleotides agree with TRBD1. Trimming removed 2 bases from V and 2 bases from J; junction bases left unmatched: 20. Germline assignment: CDR1 WNHNN and CDR2 SYGVQD (reference sequence). This CDR3 is 20 amino acids long. The CDR3 region is CASSEDNGPQDRDSAYEQYF. Here the CDR3 DNA reads TGCGCCAGCAGTGAGGACAACGGGCCCCAGGACAGGGATTCAGCCTACGAGCAGTACTTC.

The chain has TRBV29-1 and TRBJ1-1; 8 nucleotides match TRBD1. CDR1 SQVTM and CDR2 ANQGSEA come from the germline V gene. The CDR3 extends over 13 amino acids. The J segment lost 1 base and the V segment lost 4 bases, leaving 2 bases of the junction unmatched. Here the CDR3 reads CSVARGPNTEAFF. Written as DNA, the CDR3 is TGCAGCGTTGCCAGGGGGCCGAACACTGAAGCTTTCTTT.

In this sample, this clone turned up a few times. The chain couples TRBV6-1 to TRBJ1-1; no clear D gene. The CDR3 has 15 residues. Germline V gives CDR1 MNHNS, CDR2 SASEGT. Trimming removed 3 bases from V and 0 bases from J, with 11 bases in between. The CDR3 protein is CASSDAASMNTEAFF. The CDR3 DNA reads TGTGCCAGCAGTGATGCGGCCTCGATGAACACTGAAGCTTTCTTT.

J is TRBJ1-2 and V is TRBV2, with a possible D match to TRBD1 (5 bases). V dropped 7 bases and J dropped 4 bases, with 13 bases sitting between them. CDR1 is SNHLY, CDR2 FYNNEI, per germline. This CDR3 has 13 residues. The CDR3 loop is CASMRGSGYGYTF. Written as DNA, the CDR3 is TGTGCCAGCATGCGGGGGTCGGGCTATGGCTACACCTTC.

This clone was observed a handful of times. The chain has TRBV29-1 and TRBJ1-1; 8 bases are a match to TRBD1. This CDR3 contains 12 residues. V shed 7 bases, J shed 7 bases, and the junction held 8 bases outside the gene matches. Germline assignment: CDR1 SQVTM and CDR2 ANQGSEA. The CDR3 spells CSARQGRSEAFF. CDR3 nucleotide sequence: TGCAGCGCACGACAGGGGCGGAGTGAAGCTTTCTTT.

This chain uses TRBV18 with TRBJ2-5; TRBD1 is a possible D gene (5 bases). The germline gives CDR1 KGHSH, CDR2 LQKENI. V was cut by 1 base and J by 5 bases, with 17 bases left in between. The CDR3 spans 16 residues. The CDR3 loop is CASSPRVQADGETQYF. The CDR3 nucleotides are TGTGCCAGCTCACCACGGGTACAGGCTGATGGGGAGACCCAGTACTTC. Full variable domain (outside the CDR3, taken from reference TRBV18 and TRBJ2-5): NAGVMQNPRHLVRRRGQEARLRCSPMKGHSHVYWYRQLPEEGLKFMVYLQKENIIDESGMPKERFSAEFPKEGPSILRIQQVVRGDSAAYFCASSPRVQADGETQYFGPGTRLLVL.

This clone was observed a few times. The V call is TRBV4-2, the J call TRBJ1-2; TRBD1 matches at 9 bases. Germline loops: CDR1 LGHNA, CDR2 YNFKEQ. The CDR3 loop spans 16 amino acids. Losses at the gene ends were 0 bases for V and 4 bases for J; bases not matched to a gene: 6. DNA for the CDR3: TGTGCCAGCAGCCAAGACACAGGGGGCGCGAGCTATGGCTACACCTTC. It is translated as CASSQDTGGASYGYTF.